This T cell receptor beta chain originates from a study of cytomegalovirus exposure and HLA in healthy donors. Study-level background: It was reported in a later analysis that the same platform had been used for the 90 to 150 validation repertoires as for the 550 to 700 first-cohort repertoires.

Study observations and caveats: One later analysis, an examination of the 90 to 150 validation repertoires, found that first-cohort TCR clusters tended to co-occur in them. Rarity held for most TCR sequences, but there were some public TCRs that occurred in many donors.

Here immunoSEQ multiplex PCR was the method, and the copy in TCRdb shows in-frame clones only, minus some. The table shows some 120,000 clones, with over 65% occurring only once. This clone has just a few counts. What it recognizes is unknown. Germline CDR1 reads SGHTA; CDR2 reads FQGNSA. The CDR3 runs to 14 residues. V trimming: 3 bases; J trimming: 6 bases; junction bases outside the gene matches: 4. The V gene is TRBV7-2, the J gene TRBJ1-2; 10 nucleotides align to TRBD1. The clonotype was recovered from a young woman in good health and CMV-seronegative. The sequenced sample was PBMCs. The CDR3 loop is CASSFGQGVDGYTF. The CDR3, as DNA: TGTGCCAGCAGCTTCGGACAGGGGGTGGATGGCTACACCTTC.